This entry describes one T cell receptor beta chain. The same CDR3 is also encoded by other DNA sequences in this sample. The germline gives CDR1 SQVTM, CDR2 ANQGSEA. This CDR3 is 12 amino acids long. Between the trimmed V and J ends, which lost 4 bases and 4 bases, there was a span of 8 bases. This entry belongs to a study of beta chain features in type 1 diabetes. The authors reverse transcribed all of the isolated RNA, so sequencing captured expressed TCRB transcripts. Data came from immunoSEQ multiplex PCR; TCRdb stores just in-frame clones and leaves some out. Here the sample spans 250,000 to 300,000 clones, approximately 8% being singletons.

The chain recombines TRBV29-1 with TRBJ1-5; D unclear. The receptor's source is a woman under 30 in good health. Sequenced sample: central memory CD4+ T cells from blood. CDR3 sequence: CSVGGRNQPQHF. CDR3 bases: TGCAGCGTTGGGGGAAGGAATCAGCCCCAGCATTTT.